This T cell receptor (beta chain) came from a study of shared clonotypes between healthy human individuals. This clone came up once. Several immunoSEQ plates received, in even portions, the genomic DNA of each subset. Assay used: immunoSEQ multiplex PCR; TCRdb lists only in-frame clones, some missing. There are over 850,000 clones in the sample; 78% occur only once, and 0.4% to 0.55% lies in the top ten. Trimming cost V 2 bases and J 5 bases, with 13 bases left between them. Germline-derived CDR1 and CDR2 are KGHSH and LQKENI. This CDR3 region has 15 residues. Each donor was a Caucasian adult residing in Nashville, Tennessee.

The TCR comes from a man in his late teens or twenties in good health. Some clones in this sample may be carry-over from other donors' samples. Sequenced input: memory CD4+ T cells from PBMCs. Noted subset: CD45RA-negative fraction. The genes are TRBV18 and TRBJ2-1, with a weak D call TRBD1 (6 bases). The CDR3 DNA is TGTGCCAGCTCACCATGGGACACTCGGAACAATGAGCAGTTCTTC. Translating gives CASSPWDTRNNEQFF.